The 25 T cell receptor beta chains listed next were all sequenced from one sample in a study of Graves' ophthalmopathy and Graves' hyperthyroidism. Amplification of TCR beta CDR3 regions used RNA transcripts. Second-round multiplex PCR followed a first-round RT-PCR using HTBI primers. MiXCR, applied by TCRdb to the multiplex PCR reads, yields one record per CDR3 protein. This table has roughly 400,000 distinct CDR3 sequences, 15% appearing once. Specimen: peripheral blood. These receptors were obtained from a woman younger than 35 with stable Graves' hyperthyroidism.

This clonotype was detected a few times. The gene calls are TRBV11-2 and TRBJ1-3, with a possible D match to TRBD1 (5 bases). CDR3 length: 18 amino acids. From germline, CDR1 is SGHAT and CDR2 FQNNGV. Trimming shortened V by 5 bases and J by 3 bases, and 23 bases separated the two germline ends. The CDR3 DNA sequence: TGTGCCAGCAGCCACTCAGGCATTAAGGGGCGAAGTGGAAACACCATATATTTT. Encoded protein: CASSHSGIKGRSGNTIYF. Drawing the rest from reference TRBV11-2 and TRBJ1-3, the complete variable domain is EAGVAQSPRYKIIEKRQSVAFWCNPISGHATLYWYQQILGQGPKLLIQFQNNGVVDDSQLPKDRFSAERLKGVDSTLKIQPAKLEDSAVYLCASSHSGIKGRSGNTIYFGEGSWLTVV.

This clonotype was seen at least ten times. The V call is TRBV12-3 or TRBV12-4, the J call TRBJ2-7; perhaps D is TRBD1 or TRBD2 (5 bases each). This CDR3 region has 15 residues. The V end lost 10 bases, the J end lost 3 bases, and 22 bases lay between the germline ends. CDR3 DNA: TGTGCCACCGCGACTGCCCCGGGGACGGGCTACGAGCAGTACTTC. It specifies CATATAPGTGYEQYF.

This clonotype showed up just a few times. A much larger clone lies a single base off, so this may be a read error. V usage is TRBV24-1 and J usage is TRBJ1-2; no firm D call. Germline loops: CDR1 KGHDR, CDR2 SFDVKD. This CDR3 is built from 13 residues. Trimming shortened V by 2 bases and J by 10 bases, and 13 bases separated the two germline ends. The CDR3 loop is CATSDWMNGDYTF. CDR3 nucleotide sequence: TGTGCCACCAGTGATTGGATGAACGGTGACTACACCTTC.

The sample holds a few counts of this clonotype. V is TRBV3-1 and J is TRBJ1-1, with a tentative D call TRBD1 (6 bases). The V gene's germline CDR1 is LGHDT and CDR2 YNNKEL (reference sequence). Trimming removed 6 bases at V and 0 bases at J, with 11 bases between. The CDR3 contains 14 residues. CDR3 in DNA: TGTGCCAGCAGGCACAGGGCCCTGAACACTGAAGCTTTCTTT. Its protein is CASRHRALNTEAFF.

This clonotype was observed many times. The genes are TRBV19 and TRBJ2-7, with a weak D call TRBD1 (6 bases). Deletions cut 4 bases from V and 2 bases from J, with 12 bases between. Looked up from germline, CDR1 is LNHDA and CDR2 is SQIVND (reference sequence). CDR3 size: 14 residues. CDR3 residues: CASSTEDSTYEQYF. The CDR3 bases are TGTGCCAGTAGTACTGAGGACAGTACCTACGAGCAGTACTTC.

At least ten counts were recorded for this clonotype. CDR3 loop: CATSDPGLLGETQYF. CDR3 in DNA: TGTGCCACCAGTGATCCTGGACTGCTCGGGGAGACCCAGTACTTC. The rearrangement links TRBV24-1 to TRBJ2-5; D perhaps matches TRBD2 (5 bases). The CDR3 has 15 amino acids. Germline loops: CDR1 KGHDR, CDR2 SFDVKD. V lost 3 bases to trimming and J lost 5 bases, with 15 bases between them.

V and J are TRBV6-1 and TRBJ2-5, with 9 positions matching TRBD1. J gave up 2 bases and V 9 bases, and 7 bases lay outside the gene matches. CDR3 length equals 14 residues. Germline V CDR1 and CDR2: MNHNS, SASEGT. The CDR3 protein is CASGTGRPQETQYF. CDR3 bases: TGTGCCAGTGGGACAGGGCGACCACAAGAGACCCAGTACTTC.

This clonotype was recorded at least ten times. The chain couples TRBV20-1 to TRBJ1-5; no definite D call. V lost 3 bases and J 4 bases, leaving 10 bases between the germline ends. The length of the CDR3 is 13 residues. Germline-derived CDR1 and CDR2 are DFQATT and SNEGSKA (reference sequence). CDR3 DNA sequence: TGCAGTGCTAGTACGGGGTTGAATCAGCCCCAGCATTTT. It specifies CSASTGLNQPQHF.

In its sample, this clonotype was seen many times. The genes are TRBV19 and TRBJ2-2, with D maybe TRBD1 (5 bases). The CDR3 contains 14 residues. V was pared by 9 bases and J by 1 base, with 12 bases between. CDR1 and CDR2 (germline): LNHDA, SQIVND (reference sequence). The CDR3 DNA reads TGTGCCAGCCGACCCACAGGGAACACCGGGGAGCTGTTTTTT. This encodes CASRPTGNTGELFF.

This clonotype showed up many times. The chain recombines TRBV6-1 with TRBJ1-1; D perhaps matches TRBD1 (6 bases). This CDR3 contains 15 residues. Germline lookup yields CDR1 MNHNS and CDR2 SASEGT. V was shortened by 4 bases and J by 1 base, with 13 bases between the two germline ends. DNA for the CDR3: TGTGCCAGCAGTGTAAAGGGGGTACAGAACACTGAAGCTTTCTTT. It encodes CASSVKGVQNTEAFF.

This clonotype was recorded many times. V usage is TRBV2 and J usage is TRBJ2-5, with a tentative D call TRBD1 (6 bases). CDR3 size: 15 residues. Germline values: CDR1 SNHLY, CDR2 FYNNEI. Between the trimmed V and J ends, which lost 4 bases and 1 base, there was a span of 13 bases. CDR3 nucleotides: TGTGCCAGCAGTGCAATAACAGGGATCCAAGAGACCCAGTACTTC. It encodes CASSAITGIQETQYF.

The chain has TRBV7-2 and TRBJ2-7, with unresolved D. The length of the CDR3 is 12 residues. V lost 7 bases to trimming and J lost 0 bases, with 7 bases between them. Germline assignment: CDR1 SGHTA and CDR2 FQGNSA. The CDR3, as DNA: TGTGCCAGCATCGGATCCTCCTACGAGCAGTACTTC. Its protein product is CASIGSSYEQYF.

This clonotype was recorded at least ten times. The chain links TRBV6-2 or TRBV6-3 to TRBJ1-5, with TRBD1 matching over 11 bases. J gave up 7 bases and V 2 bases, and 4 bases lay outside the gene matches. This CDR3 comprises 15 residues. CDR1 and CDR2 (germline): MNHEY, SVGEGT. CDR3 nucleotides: TGTGCCAGCAGTTACGGGACAGGGGGTTGGCAGCCCCAGCATTTT. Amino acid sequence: CASSYGTGGWQPQHF.

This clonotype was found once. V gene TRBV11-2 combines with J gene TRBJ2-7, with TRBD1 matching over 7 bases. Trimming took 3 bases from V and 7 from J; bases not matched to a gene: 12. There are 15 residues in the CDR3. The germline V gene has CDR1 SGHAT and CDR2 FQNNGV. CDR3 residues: CASSLTQGESSEQYF. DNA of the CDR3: TGTGCCAGCAGCTTGACCCAGGGGGAATCATCAGAGCAGTACTTC.

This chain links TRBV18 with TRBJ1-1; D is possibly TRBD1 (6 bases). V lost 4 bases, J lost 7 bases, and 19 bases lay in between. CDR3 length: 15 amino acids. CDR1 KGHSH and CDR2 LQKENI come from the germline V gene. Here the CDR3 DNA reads TGTGCCAGCTCACTTTCGACAGGCCCCGGGAATGAAGCTTTCTTT. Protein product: CASSLSTGPGNEAFF.

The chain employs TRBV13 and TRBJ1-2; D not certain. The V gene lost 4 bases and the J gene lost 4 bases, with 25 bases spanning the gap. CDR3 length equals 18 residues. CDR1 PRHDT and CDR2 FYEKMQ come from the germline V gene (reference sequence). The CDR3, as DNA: TGTGCCAGCAGCTCGGGGAGGATGTTGAACCAAGAAGTCTATGGCTACACCTTC. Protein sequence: CASSSGRMLNQEVYGYTF.

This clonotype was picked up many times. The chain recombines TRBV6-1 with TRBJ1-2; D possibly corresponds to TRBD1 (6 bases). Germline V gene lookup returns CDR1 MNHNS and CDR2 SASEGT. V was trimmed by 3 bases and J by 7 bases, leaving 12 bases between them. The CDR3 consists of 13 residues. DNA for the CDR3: TGTGCCAGCAGTGATTGGGGGGCCGGTGGCTACACCTTC. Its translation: CASSDWGAGGYTF.

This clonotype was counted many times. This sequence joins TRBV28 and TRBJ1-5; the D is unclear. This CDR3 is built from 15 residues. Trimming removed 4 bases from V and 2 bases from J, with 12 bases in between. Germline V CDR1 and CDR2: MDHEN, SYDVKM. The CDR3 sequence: CASSSATEGNQPQHF. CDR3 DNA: TGTGCCAGCAGTTCCGCCACCGAGGGCAATCAGCCCCAGCATTTT.

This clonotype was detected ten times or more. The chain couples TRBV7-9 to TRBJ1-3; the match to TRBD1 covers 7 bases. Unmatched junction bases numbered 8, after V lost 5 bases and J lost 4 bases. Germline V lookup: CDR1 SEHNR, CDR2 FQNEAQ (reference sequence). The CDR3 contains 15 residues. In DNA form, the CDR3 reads TGTGCCAGCAGCCGACTGGACAGGAACGGAAACACCATATATTTT. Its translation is CASSRLDRNGNTIYF.

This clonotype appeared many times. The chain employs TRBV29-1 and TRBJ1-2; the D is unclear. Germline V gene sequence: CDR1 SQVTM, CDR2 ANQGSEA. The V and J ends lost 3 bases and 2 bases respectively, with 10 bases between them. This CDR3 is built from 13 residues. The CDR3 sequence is CSVEEGRNYGYTF. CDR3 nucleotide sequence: TGCAGCGTTGAGGAGGGTAGGAACTATGGCTACACCTTC.

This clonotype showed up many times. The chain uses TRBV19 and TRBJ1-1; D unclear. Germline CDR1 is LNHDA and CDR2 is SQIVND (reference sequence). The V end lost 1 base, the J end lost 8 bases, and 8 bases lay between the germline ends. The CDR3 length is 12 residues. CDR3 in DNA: TGTGCCAGTAGTATAGGCAGAACCGAAGCTTTCTTT. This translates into CASSIGRTEAFF. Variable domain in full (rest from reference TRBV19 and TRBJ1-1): DGGITQSPKYLFRKEGQNVTLSCEQNLNHDAMYWYRQDPGQGLRLIYYSQIVNDFQKGDIAEGYSVSREKKESFPLTVTSAQKNPTAFYLCASSIGRTEAFFGQGTRLTVV.

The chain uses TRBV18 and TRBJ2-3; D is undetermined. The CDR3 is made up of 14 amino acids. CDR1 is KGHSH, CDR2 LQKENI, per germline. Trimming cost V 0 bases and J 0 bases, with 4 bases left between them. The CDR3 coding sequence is TGTGCCAGCTCACCACCTTACAGCACAGATACGCAGTATTTT. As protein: CASSPPYSTDTQYF.

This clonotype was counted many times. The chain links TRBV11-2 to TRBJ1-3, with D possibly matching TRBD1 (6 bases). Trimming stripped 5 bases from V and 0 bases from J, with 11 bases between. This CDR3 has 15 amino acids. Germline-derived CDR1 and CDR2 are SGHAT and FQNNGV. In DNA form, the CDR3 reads TGTGCCAGCAGCCTACAGGGCAGCTCTGGAAACACCATATATTTT. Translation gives CASSLQGSSGNTIYF.

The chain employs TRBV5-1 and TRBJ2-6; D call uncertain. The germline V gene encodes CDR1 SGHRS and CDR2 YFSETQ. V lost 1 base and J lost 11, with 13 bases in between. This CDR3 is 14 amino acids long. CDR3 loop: CASSLLGRTDVLTF. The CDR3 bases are TGCGCCAGCAGCTTGTTAGGAAGGACGGACGTCCTGACTTTC.

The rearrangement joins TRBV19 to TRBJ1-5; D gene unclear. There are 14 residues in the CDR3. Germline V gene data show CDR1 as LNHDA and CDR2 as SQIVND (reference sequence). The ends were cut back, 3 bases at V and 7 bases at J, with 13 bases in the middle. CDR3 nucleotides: TGTGCCAGTAGTATGGGCCCATCTAACCAGCCCCAGCATTTT. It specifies CASSMGPSNQPQHF.